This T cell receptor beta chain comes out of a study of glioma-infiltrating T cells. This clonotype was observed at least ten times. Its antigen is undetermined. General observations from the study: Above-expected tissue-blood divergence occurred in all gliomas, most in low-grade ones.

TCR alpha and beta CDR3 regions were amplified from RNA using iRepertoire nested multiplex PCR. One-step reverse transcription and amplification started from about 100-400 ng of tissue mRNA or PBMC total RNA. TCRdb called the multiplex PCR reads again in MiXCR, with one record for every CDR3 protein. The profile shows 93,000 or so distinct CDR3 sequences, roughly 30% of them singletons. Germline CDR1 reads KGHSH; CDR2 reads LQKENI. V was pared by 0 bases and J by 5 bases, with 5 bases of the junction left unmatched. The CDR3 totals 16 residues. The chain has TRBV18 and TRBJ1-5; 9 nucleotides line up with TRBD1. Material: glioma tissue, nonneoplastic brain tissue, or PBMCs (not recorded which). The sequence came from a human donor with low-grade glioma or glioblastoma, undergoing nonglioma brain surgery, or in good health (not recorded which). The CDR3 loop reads CASSPPGGQGYQPQHF. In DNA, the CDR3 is TGTGCCAGCTCACCACCGGGGGGACAGGGCTATCAGCCCCAGCATTTT.